The present entry profiles one T cell receptor (beta chain) with its context. This specimen comes from a study of shared clonotypes between healthy human individuals. Using immunoSEQ multiplex PCR, the repertoire was profiled, and TCRdb retains in-frame clones only, with some absent. The sample lists approximately 350,000 clones; approximately 74% were seen once. The germline CDR1 and CDR2 sequences are SGHTA and FQGTGA. This CDR3 is built from 13 residues. Trimming stripped 4 bases from V and 9 bases from J, with 13 bases between. This clonotype originated in a man aged 30 to 45 in good health. The source material was memory CD4+ T cells sorted from blood. Subset of the sample: CD45RA-negative fraction. V gene TRBV7-3 combines with J gene TRBJ2-1; D unresolved. The CDR3: CASSSGLELEQFF. CDR3 DNA sequence: TGTGCCAGCAGCTCCGGCCTCGAGCTTGAGCAGTTCTTC.